This note documents a single T cell receptor beta chain sequence. The V gene lost 0 bases and the J gene lost 3 bases, with 21 bases spanning the gap. The CDR3 spans 18 residues. Per the germline V gene, CDR1 is SGHTA and CDR2 is FQGNSA. The sample originates from a study of cytotoxic CD8 clonotypes in ibrutinib-treated CLL. A 1 in 200,000 to 1 in 1 million T cell depth was the sequencing target. The repertoire was sequenced with immunoSEQ multiplex PCR; TCRdb's copy has only in-frame clones and lacks some. The sample consists of about 80,000 clones, around 75% of them appearing once. The gene calls are TRBV7-2 and TRBJ2-7; D might be TRBD2 (6 bases). The sample consisted of PBMCs, taken after 12 months of ibrutinib treatment. The receptor comes from a human donor with chronic lymphocytic leukemia. CDR3 bases: TGTGCCAGCAGCTTAGCCCCCCCCGCGGGGTGGGGCCTCTACGAGCAGTACTTC. It encodes CASSLAPPAGWGLYEQYF.